A single T cell receptor beta chain is shown here with its context. These data are taken from a study of blood T cell repertoires in COVID-19. Repertoires were generated with immunoSEQ multiplex PCR, while TCRdb's copy carries only in-frame clones and drops some. The data show about 51,000 clones, 82% seen once. Germline V CDR1 and CDR2: SGHTA, FQGTGA. V shed 4 bases and J shed 5 bases, with 14 bases lying between them. This CDR3 has 14 residues. The sequence was collected from a human donor with acute or convalescent COVID-19. The donor label of this sample is uncertain. Sequenced sample: peripheral blood. The chain links TRBV7-3 to TRBJ1-1, with D possibly being TRBD1 (6 bases). CDR3 in DNA: TGTGCCAGCAGCTCCCAGGGGATGGGGACTGAAGCTTTCTTT. Translating gives CASSSQGMGTEAFF.